The entry that follows covers one T cell receptor (beta chain) sequence. The sequenced template was RNA, covering the TCR beta CDR3 region. HTBI primers were used in a first-round RT-PCR, which preceded a second-round multiplex PCR. TCRdb re-called the multiplex PCR reads through MiXCR, storing one row per CDR3 protein. The sample lists around 1.1 million distinct CDR3 sequences, 35% to 40% seen once, with 8.5% to 14% in the top ten. This entry comes from a study of Graves' ophthalmopathy and Graves' hyperthyroidism. Germline CDR1 SEHNR, CDR2 FQNEAQ (reference sequence). Trimming cost V 5 bases and J 0 bases; bases outside gene matches: 4. The CDR3 is 15 residues long.

The receptor's source is an adult man with Graves' hyperthyroidism. The specimen sequenced was peripheral blood or thyroid tissue (not recorded which). The chain carries TRBV7-9 and TRBJ1-5; 7 bases fit TRBD1. The CDR3 bases are TGTGCCAGCAGCATCGGGACAGCTAGCAATCAGCCCCAGCATTTT. Translating gives CASSIGTASNQPQHF.